This T cell receptor beta chain was recorded in a study of spatial heterogeneity in lung cancer. Using its own MiXCR run on the 5' RACE reads, TCRdb lists one record per CDR3 protein. The table includes about 15,000 distinct CDR3 sequences, approximately 8.5% detected once. This clonotype appeared many times. CDR1 and CDR2 (germline): SGHRS, YFSETQ. The CDR3 has 15 residues. Trimming cost V 1 base and J 5 bases; bases outside gene matches: 9. Documented time point: sample taken at primary tumor resection. Researchers sequenced whole RNA taken from tumor, nontumor lung or frozen PBMC without sorting. The TCR comes from a female donor with early-stage non-small cell lung cancer. The input for sequencing was PBMCs, taken at surgery. The chain combines TRBV5-1 with TRBJ2-7; 7 bases agree with TRBD1. CDR3 nucleotides: TGCGCCAGCAGCTTGATTACGACAGGGATTAACGAGCAGTACTTC. This encodes CASSLITTGINEQYF.